This T cell receptor beta chain derives from a study of blood T cells in healthy people across ages. Whole-study findings and limits: Versus aged donors, long-lived donors had higher diversity and more naive CD4+ cells.

In regard to this clonotype: No antigen is known for it.

Primed by a sample-barcoded 5' primer and a J-beta primer mix, a second PCR proceeded for roughly 6 to 12 cycles. TCRdb called the 5' RACE reads again in MiXCR, with one record for every CDR3 protein. The top ten hold over 5% of the sample, which has roughly 1,300,000 distinct CDR3 sequences, around 59% seen once. The V gene's germline CDR1 is DFQATT and CDR2 SNEGSKA (reference sequence). Germline trimming cut 6 bases from V and 0 bases from J; bases unmatched to any gene: 2. The CDR3 spans 13 residues. Sequencing input: blood. This chain joins TRBV20-1 and TRBJ2-1; 7 bases are a match to TRBD2. This TCR was recovered from a man aged 18 to 29 in good health. The CDR3, as DNA: TGCAGTGCGTTAGCGGGCTCCTACAATGAGCAGTTCTTC. Its translation is CSALAGSYNEQFF.